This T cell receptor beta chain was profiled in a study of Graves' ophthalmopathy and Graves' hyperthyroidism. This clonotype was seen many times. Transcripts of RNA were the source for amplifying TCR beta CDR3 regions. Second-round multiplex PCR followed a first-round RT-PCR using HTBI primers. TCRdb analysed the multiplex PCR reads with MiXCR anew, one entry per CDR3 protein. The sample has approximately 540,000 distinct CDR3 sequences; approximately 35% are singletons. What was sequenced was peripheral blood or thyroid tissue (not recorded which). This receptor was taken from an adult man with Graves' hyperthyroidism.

Written as DNA, the CDR3 is TGCAGTGCTAGCTCCCTAAGCCCTGGGTGGGAAGAGGGGGAAGCTTTCTTT. Translated: CSASSLSPGWEEGEAFF. The chain carries TRBV20-1 and TRBJ1-1; the D gene is possibly TRBD1 (5 bases). Germline lookup yields CDR1 DFQATT and CDR2 SNEGSKA (reference sequence). V lost 3 bases and J 8 bases, leaving 28 bases between the germline ends. The CDR3 sequence is 17 residues long.